This TCR beta chain was obtained from a study of blood T cell repertoires in COVID-19. Study overall: Samples representing acute and convalescent COVID-19 were sourced from the United States, Italy and Spain. T cells, B-cell-depleted T cells, or PBMCs provided the cDNA or gDNA that served as material.

CDR1 GTSNPN and CDR2 SVGIG come from the germline V gene (reference sequence). The CDR3 covers 14 residues. Trimming at V came to 4 bases and at J to 5 bases, leaving 10 bases not matched to a gene. In the authors' workflow: Nucleated cell number was recorded as an estimate derived from reference gene primer amplification. Measured with immunoSEQ multiplex PCR; TCRdb has only the in-frame clones, and not every one. The DNA was the basis for D and trimming; V, J and clone size are from that table. The sample holds some 66,000 clones; around 76% are singletons and the top ten take roughly 47%. This chain uses TRBV30 with TRBJ1-1, with 7 bases matching TRBD1. Sequences were obtained from peripheral blood. The clonotype was recovered from a woman older than 75 with acute or convalescent COVID-19. The CDR3 DNA reads as TGTGCCTGGACCCTCGGGGCAGGGGGAACTGAAGCTTTCTTT. Its protein product is CAWTLGAGGTEAFF.